The 22 T cell receptor beta chains listed next were all sequenced from one sample in a study of cytomegalovirus exposure and HLA in healthy donors (TCRdb year 2017). Receptors were amplified or captured by the immunoSEQ multiplex PCR assay. For the multiplex PCR, a mixture combining 60 forward primers for TCR Vbeta segments and 13 reverse primers for TCR Jbeta segments was used. What TCRdb holds here is the immuneACCESS table cut down to in-frame rearrangements. Part of the clones is not present; checked against another copy, under half of the missing clones reflect an unresolved V gene, and the others are unexplained. Present in this sample are 200,000 or so clones, about 81% of which were seen just once. Approximately 2% of the sample lies in the top ten. The sample was PBMCs. The receptors were gathered from a woman aged 18-29 years in good health and CMV-seropositive.

The chain recombines TRBV5-1 with TRBJ2-4; maybe TRBD1 (7 bases). The germline CDR1 and CDR2 sequences are SGHRS and YFSETQ. Trimming shortened V by 9 bases and J by 7 bases, and 17 bases separated the two germline ends. This CDR3 has 13 amino acids. Here the CDR3 DNA reads TGCGCCACGCGAGTGGAGGGGGCGAACATTCAGTACTTC. Residues: CATRVEGANIQYF. The whole variable domain, remainder taken from reference TRBV5-1 and TRBJ2-4, is KAGVTQTPRYLIKTRGQQVTLSCSPISGHRSVSWYQQTPGQGLQFLFEYFSETQRNKGNFPGRFSGRQFSNSRSEMNVSTLELGDSALYLCATRVEGANIQYFGAGTRLSVL.

This clone was detected once. The rearrangement joins TRBV6-5 to TRBJ2-4; tentatively, D is TRBD1 (6 bases). CDR1 is MNHEY, CDR2 SVGAGI, per germline. The CDR3 spans 15 residues. V lost 6 bases to trimming and J lost 1 base, with 13 bases between them. CDR3 nucleotides: TGTGCCAGCAGCCAACAGGGATCGGCCAAAAACATTCAGTACTTC. Translated: CASSQQGSAKNIQYF.

The V and J genes are TRBV19 and TRBJ1-1; unclear D gene. Germline CDR1 and CDR2: LNHDA and SQIVND (reference sequence). V was shortened by 5 bases and J by 1 base, with 14 bases between the two germline ends. The CDR3 consists of 15 residues. Here the CDR3 reads CASSAKDRGNTEAFF. CDR3 in DNA: TGTGCCAGTAGTGCGAAGGACCGGGGGAACACTGAAGCTTTCTTT.

This clone was seen more than once but under ten times. The chain is built from TRBV4-3 and TRBJ1-2; TRBD1 matches at 10 bases. The trim removed 0 bases at V and 4 bases at J, leaving 14 bases unmatched. Germline CDR1 LGHNA, CDR2 YSLEER. The CDR3 has 19 amino acids. The CDR3 loop is CASSQDQGGTGEYSYGYTF. Written as DNA, the CDR3 is TGCGCCAGCAGCCAAGATCAAGGAGGGACAGGGGAATATAGCTATGGCTACACCTTC.

This clone has more than one count but fewer than ten. The chain uses TRBV28 and TRBJ2-7; 7 bases map to TRBD2. This CDR3 region has 16 residues. J lost 4 bases, V lost 3 bases, and 12 bases had no gene match. The germline V gene has CDR1 MDHEN and CDR2 SYDVKM. The CDR3 here is CASSLRRGREAYEQYF. The CDR3 DNA is TGTGCCAGCAGTTTGAGGCGGGGGAGAGAAGCTTACGAGCAGTACTTC.

This chain connects TRBV27 to TRBJ2-7, with 9 bases fitting TRBD2. The CDR3 totals 13 residues. After removal of 2 bases from V and 7 bases from J, the junction contained 3 bases not matched to a gene. Germline values: CDR1 MNHEY, CDR2 SMNVEV (reference sequence). In DNA form, the CDR3 reads TGTGCCAGCAGTTTAGGTCTAGCGGGGGAGCAGTACTTC. This gives the protein CASSLGLAGEQYF.

This clone showed up just once. The chain carries TRBV28 and TRBJ1-2; 9 bases map to TRBD1. There are 16 residues in the CDR3. The V and J ends lost 5 bases and 4 bases, in that order; junction bases with no gene match: 11. Germline loops: CDR1 MDHEN, CDR2 SYDVKM. CDR3 residues: CASSIYGQGFGYGYTF. As DNA, the CDR3 is TGTGCCAGCAGTATTTATGGACAGGGGTTCGGCTATGGCTACACCTTC.

V is TRBV30 and J is TRBJ2-3, with 8 bases that match TRBD2. The germline CDR1 and CDR2 sequences are GTSNPN and SVGIG (reference sequence). The J segment lost 3 bases and the V segment lost 4 bases, leaving 9 bases of the junction unmatched. The CDR3 covers 15 residues. CDR3 coding DNA: TGTGCCTGGACCCTGGGCGCGGGGGGAACAGATACGCAGTATTTT. Residues: CAWTLGAGGTDTQYF. Using reference TRBV30 and TRBJ2-3 for the parts outside the CDR3, the full variable domain is SQTIHQWPATLVQPVGSPLSLECTVEGTSNPNLYWYRQAAGRGLQLLFYSVGIGQISSEVPQNLSASRPQDRQFILSSKKLLLSDSGFYLCAWTLGAGGTDTQYFGPGTRLTVL.

The chain is built from TRBV5-1 and TRBJ1-1; the match to TRBD1 covers 7 bases. With 4 bases clipped from V and 6 bases from J, the junction kept 12 bases outside the gene matches. The CDR3 covers 15 residues. CDR1 is SGHRS, CDR2 YFSETQ, per germline. The CDR3 reads CASSNRGLREPEAFF. The CDR3 DNA follows: TGCGCCAGCAGCAATAGGGGGCTGAGAGAACCTGAAGCTTTCTTT.

This chain uses TRBV29-1 with TRBJ1-5, with D uncertain. V shed 6 bases and J shed 6 bases, with 12 bases lying between them. Germline CDR1 and CDR2: SQVTM and ANQGSEA. The CDR3 is made up of 12 amino acids. CDR3 bases: TGCAGCGTGGTCCGTGAGGGTCAGCCCCAGCATTTT. It yields the protein CSVVREGQPQHF.

There are a few counts of this clone. The chain has TRBV18 and TRBJ2-2, with D possibly TRBD1 on 6 matching bases. V was shortened by 3 bases and J by 4 bases, with 12 bases between the two germline ends. The CDR3 spans 15 residues. Germline V gene data show CDR1 as KGHSH and CDR2 as LQKENI. Here the CDR3 DNA reads TGTGCCAGCTCACCTTCGGACAGACTCACCGGGGAGCTGTTTTTT. Encoded protein: CASSPSDRLTGELFF.

The chain couples TRBV9 to TRBJ1-6; 7 nucleotides agree with TRBD1. V lost 3 bases and J lost 0; bases outside the gene matches: 0. The CDR3 is made up of 15 amino acids. Germline CDR1 reads SGDLS; CDR2 reads YYNGEE. The CDR3, as DNA: TGTGCCAGCAGCGGGGACAGCTCCTATAATTCACCCCTCCACTTT. It yields the protein CASSGDSSYNSPLHF.

V and J are TRBV6-5 and TRBJ1-6; 7 bases match TRBD1. The germline CDR1 and CDR2 sequences are MNHEY and SVGAGI. V was pared by 0 bases and J by 10 bases, with 9 bases of the junction left unmatched. The CDR3 has 16 residues. The CDR3 region is CASSYSGAGGQSPLHF. The CDR3 region has the DNA TGTGCCAGCAGTTACTCTGGCGCAGGGGGACAATCACCCCTCCACTTT.

The genes are TRBV6-1 and TRBJ2-5; possibly TRBD2 for D (6 bases). The germline V and J ends were trimmed by 6 bases and 5 bases, with 19 bases remaining between them. Germline V CDR1 and CDR2: MNHNS, SASEGT. The CDR3 totals 15 residues. The chain's CDR3 is CASRRDHTTGETQYF. For the CDR3, the DNA is TGTGCCAGCAGGCGGGACCATACGACGGGGGAGACCCAGTACTTC.

CDR3 nucleotide sequence: TGTGCCAGCAGTCTCGGACTAGCGGGGGTTACCGGGGAGCTGTTTTTT. This translates into CASSLGLAGVTGELFF. The chain couples TRBV28 to TRBJ2-2; 13 bases align to TRBD2. The CDR3 is 16 amino acids. Germline loops: CDR1 MDHEN, CDR2 SYDVKM. V lost 5 bases, J lost 5 bases, and 5 bases stayed unmatched.

This clone was counted a few times. V and J are TRBV7-9 and TRBJ1-2; 9 nucleotides match TRBD1. V was pared by 5 bases and J by 2 bases, with 3 bases of the junction left unmatched. The V gene's germline CDR1 is SEHNR and CDR2 FQNEAQ (reference sequence). This CDR3 has 14 amino acids. The chain's CDR3 is CASSLGQGNYGYTF. As DNA, the CDR3 is TGTGCCAGCAGCCTAGGACAGGGGAACTATGGCTACACCTTC.

V usage is TRBV9 and J usage is TRBJ2-2; TRBD1 agrees at 11 bases. After removal of 4 bases from V and 4 bases from J, the junction contained 6 bases not matched to a gene. The CDR3 contains 16 residues. Germline V lookup: CDR1 SGDLS, CDR2 YYNGEE. The CDR3 nucleotides read TGTGCCAGCAGCCAATGGGGGACAGGGGGCACCGGGGAGCTGTTTTTT. It is translated as CASSQWGTGGTGELFF.

This chain joins TRBV27 and TRBJ2-1; D might be TRBD2 (7 bases). V shed 2 bases and J shed 6 bases, with 11 bases lying between them. CDR1 is MNHEY and CDR2 is SMNVEV in the germline V gene (reference sequence). This CDR3 has 14 amino acids. CDR3 DNA sequence: TGTGCCAGCAGTTTAGGCGGGGGCTTCAATGAGCAGTTCTTC. This sequence encodes CASSLGGGFNEQFF.

The V call is TRBV10-3, the J call TRBJ2-1; 10 bases line up with TRBD1. The CDR3 sequence is 14 residues long. The ends lost 7 bases at V and 8 bases at J; junction bases unmatched: 8. CDR1 is ENHRY and CDR2 is SYGVKD in the germline V gene. As DNA, the CDR3 is TGTGCCATCACTAACGGACAGGGGGTGGATGAGCAGTTCTTC. Translated: CAITNGQGVDEQFF.

The chain links TRBV6-1 to TRBJ1-2; possibly TRBD1 for D (5 bases). The germline V gene has CDR1 MNHNS and CDR2 SASEGT. The CDR3 is made up of 13 amino acids. Deletions cut 6 bases from V and 8 bases from J, with 16 bases between. The CDR3 DNA is TGTGCCAGCAGCTTCGGGGGGTCTGGCGGCTACACCTTC. Protein: CASSFGGSGGYTF.

The chain is built from TRBV19 and TRBJ2-3; TRBD2 matches at 9 bases. This CDR3 comprises 17 residues. V dropped 3 bases and J dropped 3; count of bases not matched to a gene: 10. Germline V gene sequence: CDR1 LNHDA, CDR2 SQIVND (reference sequence). The CDR3 loop reads CASSIASGGSLTDTQYF. The DNA of the CDR3 is TGTGCCAGTAGTATTGCGAGCGGGGGGTCTTTGACAGATACGCAGTATTTT.

This clone was seen once. This chain links TRBV27 with TRBJ1-2, with D hard to call. Germline V gene data show CDR1 as MNHEY and CDR2 as SMNVEV (reference sequence). The CDR3 is 13 amino acids. V lost 2 bases to trimming and J lost 2 bases, with 6 bases between them. The CDR3 region is CASSLASNYGYTF. The CDR3 DNA sequence: TGTGCCAGCAGTTTAGCGTCGAACTATGGCTACACCTTC.